This paragraph reports one TCR beta chain. This entry belongs to a study of blood T cell repertoires in COVID-19. Across the whole study: COVID-19 samples, acute and convalescent, were from the United States, Italy and Spain. Sources were T cells, B-cell-depleted T cells, or PBMCs; the material itself was cDNA or gDNA.

How the authors handled the data: Cell counts per sample came from amplifying reference gene primers. Using immunoSEQ multiplex PCR, the repertoire was profiled, and TCRdb retains in-frame clones only, with some absent. Clone size and the V and J calls come from that table; the DNA yielded D and trimming. The table shows 200,000 to 300,000 clones, with 70% to 85% occurring only once. Sequenced material: peripheral blood. This clonotype was sampled from a woman of 80 years or more with acute or convalescent COVID-19.

CDR3 residues: CASRQRPGTANEQFF. For the CDR3, the DNA is TGTGCCAGCAGACAACGTCCCGGGACTGCCAATGAGCAGTTCTTC. The V gene is TRBV27, the J gene TRBJ2-1; TRBD2 might be the D (6 bases). V was pared by 6 bases and J by 6 bases, with 18 bases between. The germline V gene has CDR1 MNHEY and CDR2 SMNVEV (reference sequence). This CDR3 is 15 amino acids long.